This TCR beta chain was retrieved from a study of tumor-infiltrating lymphocytes in primary liver carcinoma. With 500 ng total RNA as template and a constant-region primer, TCR beta cDNA was made. Employing slightly modified ARM-PCR, three nested multiplex PCR rounds were run, and these gave rise to the TCR beta libraries. TRBV1-TRBV30 forward and Cbeta reverse primers drove the first two approximately 10-cycle rounds. MiXCR, applied by TCRdb to the multiplex PCR reads, yields one record per CDR3 protein. The table lists 95,000 to 150,000 distinct CDR3 sequences, about 68% of them singletons. RNA and DNA were co-extracted from approximately 20-30 mg of unsorted bulk tissue. Study-level points and caveats: Only about 7-24% of top clones were detected in each of the five tumor regions.

Points on this clonotype: Antigen specificity is unknown.

The CDR3 sequence is 16 residues long. J was trimmed by 4 bases and V by 2 bases; bases with no gene match: 6. Per the germline V gene, CDR1 is SGHNT and CDR2 is YYREEE (reference sequence). This sequence originates from a woman in her fifties or sixties with primary liver carcinoma and hepatitis B virus infection. The gene calls are TRBV5-4 and TRBJ2-2; TRBD2 agrees at 9 bases. The sequencing sample was made of liver tumor tissue from sampling region 1. As for subset: tumor region T1, superior pole. The CDR3 sequence: CASSFGGRGSTGELFF. CDR3 sequence (DNA): TGTGCCAGCAGCTTCGGCGGGAGGGGGAGCACCGGGGAGCTGTTTTTT.